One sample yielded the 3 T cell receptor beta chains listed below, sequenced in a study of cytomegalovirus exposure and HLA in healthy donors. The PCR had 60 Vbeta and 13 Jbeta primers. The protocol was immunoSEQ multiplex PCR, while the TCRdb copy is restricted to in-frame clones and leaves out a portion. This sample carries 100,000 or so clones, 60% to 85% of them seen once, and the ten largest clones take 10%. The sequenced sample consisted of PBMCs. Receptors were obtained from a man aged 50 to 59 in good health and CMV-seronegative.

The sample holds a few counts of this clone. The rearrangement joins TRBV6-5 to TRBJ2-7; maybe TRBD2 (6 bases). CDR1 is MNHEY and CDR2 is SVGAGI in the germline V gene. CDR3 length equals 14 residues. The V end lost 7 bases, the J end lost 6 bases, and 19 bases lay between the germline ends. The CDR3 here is CASIDLALRGEQYF. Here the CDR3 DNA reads TGTGCCAGCATAGATCTAGCGCTTCGGGGCGAGCAGTACTTC.

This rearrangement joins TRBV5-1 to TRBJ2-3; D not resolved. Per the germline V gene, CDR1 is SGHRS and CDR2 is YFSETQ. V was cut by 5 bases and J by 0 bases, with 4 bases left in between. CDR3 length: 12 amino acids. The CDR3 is CASRESTDTQYF. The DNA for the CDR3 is TGCGCCAGCAGGGAGAGCACAGATACGCAGTATTTT.

Here the CDR3 DNA reads TGTGCCAGCAGCTCCTCTGCGGGGGCTGGTTACGAGCAGTACTTC. Its translation is CASSSSAGAGYEQYF. V and J are TRBV7-2 and TRBJ2-7; D is possibly TRBD2 (7 bases). The CDR3 totals 15 residues. CDR1 and CDR2 (germline): SGHTA, FQGNSA. The V gene lost 4 bases and the J gene lost 4 bases, with 17 bases spanning the gap.